The TCR beta chain under discussion was sequenced for a study of cytomegalovirus exposure and HLA in healthy donors (dated by TCRdb to between 2016 and 2019). About the investigation overall: An earlier analysis of a few hundred of the donors reported 276 Gb of sequence data and 100 million to 120 million unique TCR beta sequences obtained from around 190 million T cells. Among a few hundred genotyped donors of the cohort, an average of roughly 240,000 unique TCR beta nucleotide sequences were sequenced per donor, roughly a sixth of them non-productive. The aim of the study was to test whether cataloging public T cell receptors could identify signatures of past pathogen exposure. Roughly five DR-DQ haplotypes were handled as single units for association and clustering because linkage in the cohort was strong. The T cell repertoires of several hundred subjects were profiled by immunosequencing and related to cytomegalovirus serostatus. Every repertoire in the discovery cohort had been generated on one and the same sequencing platform. To study patterns of TCR occurrence, a later analysis re-analyzed previously published TCR beta repertoires from 666 donors and added high-resolution HLA genotyping. Along with the roughly 670-subject first cohort, a separate validation cohort of over a hundred different subjects was used. Typing coverage varied by locus: about 629-640 donors for A, B, C, DRB1 and DQB1; approximately 560 for DQA1; about 600 for DPA1; under 490 for DPB1. Of the 350 to 450 genotyped donors, approximately 83% fell in the genetic ancestry cluster associated with self-reported Caucasian donors. Rather than drawing on any new phenotypic data, the later analysis identified candidate immune exposures from TCR beta sequences and the way those sequences occurred across donors. High-throughput TCR immunosequencing, statistical association of individual TCRs with disease status, and machine learning were combined to predict cytomegalovirus infection status. A later genetic analysis used genome-wide SNP genotypes for about 55% of the 666 donors, treating that subset as a discovery cohort. An early release that covered some 630 HLA-typed donors contained approximately 300 gigabases of sequencing data and about 84 million unique TCR sequences. An earlier analysis of about 600 of the donors used high-throughput TCR beta sequencing to judge whether each TCR beta V gene segment behaved as functional or pseudogenic. Donor age, sex, ethnicity and CMV serostatus were compiled together with the repertoire data. Class I and class II HLA loci were covered by the typing at four-digit resolution. Overall results and qualifications from the work: Only TCR beta chains were sequenced in this cohort, and the absence of alpha or paired-chain data limited detectable features. Immune exposure information for the cohort was limited to CMV serostatus. A later analysis found that HLA-associated TCR beta chains were more clonally expanded and had lower generation probabilities than equally common non-associated chains. A few of the identified cytomegalovirus-associated TCR beta chains were confirmed in vitro to be specific for cytomegalovirus antigens. The authors suggested that the approach could potentially be extended to other disease states and immunological phenotypes. Correlated functional status among segregating V segments might reflect linkage disequilibrium, but an unknown experimental factor could not be ruled out. Most TCR sequences were seen in very few donors, while some public TCRs were found in many individuals. The study listed 164 TCR beta chains as associated with cytomegalovirus. Presence/absence analyses assumed roughly uniform sequencing depth across donors, an assumption that may not hold. Because HLA typing was missing for some donors at each locus, association tests included only the typed subset. According to a later analysis, TCR association rates differed among HLA loci, with DRB1 alleles showing the most associated TCRs and HLA-C alleles showing the fewest. The earlier analysis of approximately 560 of the donors excluded 15 to 20 rarely observed V segments, including chromosome 9 orphons, because counts were too low. A later analysis associated about 18,000 TCR beta sequences with specific HLA alleles at a false discovery rate of 0.05. Some IMGT-functional V segments, including TRBV6-2 and TRBV6-3, could not be distinguished by the 87-base-pair reads and were therefore excluded. When HLA alleles, especially DR and DQ, strongly co-occurred, TCR associations were difficult to assign to individual alleles. An association between a missense DCLRE1C variant and V-gene and J-gene trimming of TCR beta chains was found in a later genetic analysis and replicated in an independent cohort. A further reported finding was that TCR beta sequences accurately predicted the HLA-A and HLA-B alleles for most subjects in the first cohort. In a later analysis, most CMV-associated TCR beta chains were found to appear HLA-restricted, with HLA associations seemingly driven largely by CMV exposure. In a later genetic analysis, fewer N-insertions in productive TCRs were reported among donors in an Asian-associated ancestry cluster than the roughly 710-donor mean. The classifier was reported to diagnose cytomegalovirus status with high specificity and sensitivity in both the original and validation cohorts. An earlier analysis of approximately 590 of the donors showed that most TCR beta V segments appeared in productive rearrangements either about 87% or about 30% of the time, which broadly matched IMGT annotations. A cluster of highly shared sequence variants was judged likely to be a technical artifact of the sequencing pipeline. A later analysis reported that several top co-occurrence clusters appeared linked to parvovirus B19, influenza, CMV and Epstein-Barr virus.

Note on this clone: This receptor's antigen is unknown. Base quality data are lacking; no much larger clone is found one base away.

Between the V and J ends, shortened by 1 base and 9 bases respectively, the junction contains 7 bases. The germline V gene (reference sequence) specifies DFQATT as CDR1 and SNEGSKA as CDR2. The CDR3, from cysteine to phenylalanine, totals 11 residues. This entry keeps only the CDR3 DNA: 33 bases, framed from base 1. The library was made by the immunoSEQ multiplex PCR assay. For the multiplex PCR, a mixture combining 60 forward primers for TCR Vbeta segments and 13 reverse primers for TCR Jbeta segments was used. The CDR3 region of rearranged TCR beta genes was amplified from genomic DNA with a multiplex PCR assay. Amplified TCR beta libraries were sequenced as 87-base-pair reads on the Illumina HiSeq System. On the authors' methods: In a later analysis, 77 million or so unique TCR beta chains were counted across the 500 to 850 repertoires, and roughly 9.9 million of these chains were shared by at least two donors. Raw reads were error-corrected and collapsed into unique sequences with a nearest-neighbor algorithm that merged closely related sequences to remove PCR and sequencing errors. To assign V, D and J gene segments, CDR3 sequences were aligned to IMGT reference sequences. For a sequence to be retained, a match of at least six nucleotides to both a V gene segment and a J gene segment was required. Rearrangements were classified as productive when the CDR3 lacked stop codons and remained in frame with V and J, and all other rearrangements were classified as non-productive. Following IMGT convention, CDR3 was defined as the stretch from the second conserved V-encoded cysteine to the conserved J-encoded phenylalanine. The earlier analysis of approximately 500 of the donors excluded sequences that lacked an unambiguous match to a single V gene segment. An earlier analysis of several hundred of the donors classified V segments as functional when productive rearrangements were above 56.7% and as segregating when the standard deviation between donors was above 5%. A statistical classification framework was built for diagnosing cytomegalovirus status from the catalog of TCR beta chain sequences. In a later analysis, V and J genes were assigned by comparing TCR nucleotide sequences against IMGT/GENE-DB human TR gene sequences. In a later analysis, CDR3 sequences and most-parsimonious VDJ recombination scenarios were assigned using the TCRdist pipeline. In a later analysis, each TCR beta chain was defined by its CDR3 amino acid sequence together with its V-gene family, and reads lacking a unique V-gene family were excluded. As a way to deal with suspected cross-contamination and a sequencing artifact, a later analysis dropped 500 to 700 nucleotide sequences that were highly shared and had low generation probability. For each public chain, a later analysis derived a clonal expansion index from normalized ranks of inferred template counts within each repertoire. In a later analysis, generation probabilities were computed with a VDJ recombination model fitted to out-of-frame rearrangements, and the resulting probabilities were checked against IGoR. In a later analysis, hypergeometric tests were used to score TCR-TCR, TCR-HLA and TCR-CMV co-occurrence, with a repertoire-size bias correction applied to TCR pairs. A later analysis estimated false discovery rates by permuting HLA or CMV assignments 20 times. In a later analysis, co-occurring TCRs were grouped using DBSCAN, and TCRdist sequence similarity was added for clustering within HLA-allele-positive subsets. Repertoires with fewer than 30,000 or more than 120,000 public chains were left out of co-occurrence clustering, as were roughly five repertoires with anomalous nucleotide sharing. TCRdb took over this immuneACCESS table, retaining in-frame rearrangements with V and J assigned. Such tables are incomplete; in checked studies, under half of the missing clones stem from an unresolved V gene, and the remainder is unexplained. The V and J calls and clone size were taken over from that table, and D and trimming were inferred from the DNA. This sample lists 95,000 to 110,000 clones; 65% to 80% were detected once. 4.2% of the sample is held by the ten biggest clonotypes.

The cohort was made up of 666 healthy bone marrow donors. All cohort members were sampled while nominally healthy, although unrecorded immune exposures were likely present. The donor tested CMV seronegative and was one of the 352 seronegative cohort members. Every donor gave a peripheral blood sample, and the peripheral blood mononuclear cells from that sample were used for TCR beta sequencing. The Qiagen DNeasy Blood Extraction Kit was used to extract genomic DNA from the blood cell samples. The sequencing input was PBMCs. Recombination joined TRBV20-1 with TRBJ2-1; no D gene call is confident. This TCR came from a male donor in good health and CMV-seronegative. In nucleotides, the sequence is TGCAGTGCTAGAGCTGTCAGTGAGCAGTTCTTC. This yields the protein CSARAVSEQFF.